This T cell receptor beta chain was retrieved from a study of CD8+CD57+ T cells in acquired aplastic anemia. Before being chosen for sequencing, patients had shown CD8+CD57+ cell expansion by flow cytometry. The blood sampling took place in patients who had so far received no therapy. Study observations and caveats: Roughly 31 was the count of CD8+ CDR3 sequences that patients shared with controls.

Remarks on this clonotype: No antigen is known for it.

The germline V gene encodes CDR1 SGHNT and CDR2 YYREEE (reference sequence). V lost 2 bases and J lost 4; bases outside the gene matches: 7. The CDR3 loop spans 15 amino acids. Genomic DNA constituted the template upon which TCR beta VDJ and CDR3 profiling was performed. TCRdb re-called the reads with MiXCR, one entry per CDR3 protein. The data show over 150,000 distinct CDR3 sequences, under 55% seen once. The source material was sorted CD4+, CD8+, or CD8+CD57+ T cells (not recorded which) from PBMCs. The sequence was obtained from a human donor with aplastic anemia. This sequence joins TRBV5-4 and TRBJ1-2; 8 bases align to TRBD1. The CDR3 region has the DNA TGTGCCAGCAGCTTCGCCGGGACAGGATCCTATGGCTACACCTTC. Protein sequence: CASSFAGTGSYGYTF.